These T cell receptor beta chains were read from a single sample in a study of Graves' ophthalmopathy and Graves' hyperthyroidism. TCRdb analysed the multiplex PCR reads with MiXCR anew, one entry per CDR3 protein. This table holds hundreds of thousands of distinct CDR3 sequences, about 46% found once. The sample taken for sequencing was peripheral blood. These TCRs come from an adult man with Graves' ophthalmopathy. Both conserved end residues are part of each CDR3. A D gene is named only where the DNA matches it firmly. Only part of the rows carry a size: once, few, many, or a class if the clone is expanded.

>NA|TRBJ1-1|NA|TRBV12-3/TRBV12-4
TGTGCCAGCAGTCGCGGGACTCTCGAGGGGGAAGCTTTCTTT
CASSRGTLEGEAFF
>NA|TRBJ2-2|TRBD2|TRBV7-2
TGTGCCAGCAGCTTACGAGGCCCGCTAGCGGTTCATACCGGGGAGCTGTTTTTT
CASSLRGPLAVHTGELFF
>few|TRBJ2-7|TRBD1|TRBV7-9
TGTGCCAGCAGCCCCGACCTCACAGGGGGCTACGAGCAGTACTTC
CASSPDLTGGYEQYF
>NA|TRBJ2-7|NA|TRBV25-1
TGTGCCAGCGTTCTATCGGGCAAACGGGAGCAGTACTTC
CASVLSGKREQYF
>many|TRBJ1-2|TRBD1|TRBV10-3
TGTGCCATCAGTGAGCCACTTGACAGGGGAAACTATGGCTACACCTTC
CAISEPLDRGNYGYTF
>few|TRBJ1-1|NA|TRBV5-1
TGCGCCAGCAGCTTTTTGCTGAACACTGAAGCTTTCTTT
CASSFLLNTEAFF
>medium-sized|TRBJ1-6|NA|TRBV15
TGTGCCACCAGCAGAGATAACGGGGGTAATTCACCCCTCCACTTT
CATSRDNGGNSPLHF
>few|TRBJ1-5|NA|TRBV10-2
TGCGCCAGCAGTGATTCACTCGCAAAGGGCAATCAGCCCCAGCATTTT
CASSDSLAKGNQPQHF
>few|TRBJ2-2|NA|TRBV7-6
TGTGCCAGCAGCTTAAGACAGTCATCGAGCGATTACACCGGGGAGCTGTTTTTT
CASSLRQSSSDYTGELFF
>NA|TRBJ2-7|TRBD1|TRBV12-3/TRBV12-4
TGTGCCAGCAGTACGCAGTTGGGGACAGGGTTCTACGAGCAGTACTTC
CASSTQLGTGFYEQYF
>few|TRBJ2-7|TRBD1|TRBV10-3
TGTGCCATCAGCCGGGACAGAGGGCCCTACGAGCAGTACTTC
CAISRDRGPYEQYF
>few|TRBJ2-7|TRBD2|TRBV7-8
TGTGCCAGCAGGACCGGACTAGCGGGGGGATACGAGCAGTACTTC
CASRTGLAGGYEQYF
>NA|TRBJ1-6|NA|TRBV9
TGTGCCAGCAGCCAATTTCAGGGTGGAAATTCACCCCTCCACTTT
CASSQFQGGNSPLHF
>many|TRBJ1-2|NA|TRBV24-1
TGTGCCACCAGTGAAGGGGTGAATGGCTACACCTTC
CATSEGVNGYTF
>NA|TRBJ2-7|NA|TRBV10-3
TGTGCCATCAGTGAGTCGCCCCAAGACGAGCAGTACTTC
CAISESPQDEQYF
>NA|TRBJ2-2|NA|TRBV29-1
TGCAGCGCCGCCCCCGACACCGGCACCGGGGAGCTGTTTTTT
CSAAPDTGTGELFF
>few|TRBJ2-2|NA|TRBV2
TGTGCCAGCAGTGCTTCGGACACCGGGGAGCTGTTTTTT
CASSASDTGELFF
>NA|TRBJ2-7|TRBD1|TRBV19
TGTGCCAGTAGTGTCCGGGACAGCTATAGAGACGAGCAGTACTTC
CASSVRDSYRDEQYF
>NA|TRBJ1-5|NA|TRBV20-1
TGCAGTGCTAGAGAACAGGGCCCGGGGGGGCCCCAGCATTTT
CSAREQGPGGPQHF
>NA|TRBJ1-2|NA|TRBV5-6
TGTGCCAGCACCTATGGGGATTCGAGTGGCTACACCTTC
CASTYGDSSGYTF
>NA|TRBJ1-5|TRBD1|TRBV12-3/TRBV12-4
TGTGCCAGCAGATCGGACAGGGTCCTGGAGCCCCAGCATTTT
CASRSDRVLEPQHF
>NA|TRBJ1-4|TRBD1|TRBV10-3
TGTGCCATCAGTTACCTCGGGGACAGGGTTAATGAAAAACTGTTTTTT
CAISYLGDRVNEKLFF
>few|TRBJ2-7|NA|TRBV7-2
TGTGCCAGCAGCAGAACCGGGGCCGCCTACGAGCAGTACTTC
CASSRTGAAYEQYF